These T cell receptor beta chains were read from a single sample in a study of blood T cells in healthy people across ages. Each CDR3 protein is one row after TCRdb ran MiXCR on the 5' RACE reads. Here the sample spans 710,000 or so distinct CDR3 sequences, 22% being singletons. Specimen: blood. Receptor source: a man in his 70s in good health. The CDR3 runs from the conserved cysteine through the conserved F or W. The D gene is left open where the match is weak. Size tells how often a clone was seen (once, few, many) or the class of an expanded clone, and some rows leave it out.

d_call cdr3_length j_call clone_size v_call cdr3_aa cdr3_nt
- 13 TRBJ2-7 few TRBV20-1 CSARLSVTYEQYF TGCAGTGCTAGGCTGTCGGTTACCTACGAGCAGTACTTC
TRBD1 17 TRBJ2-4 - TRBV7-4 CASSLTNIQGGLDIQYF TGTGCCAGCAGTTTGACTAACATACAGGGGGGTCTAGACATTCAGTACTTC
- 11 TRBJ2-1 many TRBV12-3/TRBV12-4 CASSLYEEQFF TGTGCCAGCAGTTTATACGAGGAGCAGTTCTTC
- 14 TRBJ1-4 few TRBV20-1 CSARFGGADEKLFF TGCAGTGCTAGATTCGGGGGGGCTGATGAAAAACTGTTTTTT
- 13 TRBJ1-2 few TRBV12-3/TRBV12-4 CASSLVRASGYTF TGTGCCAGCAGTTTAGTTAGGGCTAGTGGCTACACCTTC
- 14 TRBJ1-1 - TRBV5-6 CASSLLQGTTEAFF TGTGCCAGCAGCCTACTACAGGGTACCACTGAAGCTTTCTTT
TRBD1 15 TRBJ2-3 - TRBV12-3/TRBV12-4 CASTPDRGLTDTQYF TGTGCCAGCACCCCGGACAGGGGGCTTACAGATACGCAGTATTTT
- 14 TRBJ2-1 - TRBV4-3 CASSQVQENNEQFF TGCGCCAGCAGCCAGGTACAGGAGAACAATGAGCAGTTCTTC
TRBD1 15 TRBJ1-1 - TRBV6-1 CASSDQGAIDTEAFF TGTGCCAGCAGTGACCAGGGGGCGATTGACACTGAAGCTTTCTTT
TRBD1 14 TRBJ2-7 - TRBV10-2 CASRAGGSSYEQYF TGCGCCAGCAGGGCAGGGGGCTCCTCCTACGAGCAGTACTTC
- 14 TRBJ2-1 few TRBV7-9 CASSYSDRHNEQFF TGTGCCAGCAGCTACTCAGACAGGCACAATGAGCAGTTCTTC
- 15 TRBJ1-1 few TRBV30 CAWSPAGTPNTEAFF TGTGCCTGGAGTCCCGCCGGGACACCCAACACTGAAGCTTTCTTT
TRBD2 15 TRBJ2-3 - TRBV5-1 CASSLETSATDTQYF TGCGCCAGCAGCTTGGAGACTAGCGCGACAGATACGCAGTATTTT
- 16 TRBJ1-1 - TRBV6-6 CASSSGGGPLGTEAFF TGTGCCAGCAGTTCCGGAGGGGGGCCCCTAGGAACTGAAGCTTTCTTT
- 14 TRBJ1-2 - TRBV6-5 CASRGTPTNYGYTF TGTGCCAGCAGGGGGACACCAACTAACTATGGCTACACCTTC
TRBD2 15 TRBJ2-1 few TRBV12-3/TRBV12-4 CASTQLGLVGNEQFF TGTGCCAGCACCCAGCTTGGACTAGTCGGCAATGAGCAGTTCTTC
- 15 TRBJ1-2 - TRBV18 CASSPERGVSVGYTF TGTGCCAGCTCACCCGAGCGAGGGGTATCAGTTGGCTACACCTTC
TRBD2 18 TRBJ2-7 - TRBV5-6 CASSPQLRLAGKEYEQYF TGTGCCAGCAGCCCCCAGCTTCGACTAGCGGGGAAAGAATACGAGCAGTACTTC
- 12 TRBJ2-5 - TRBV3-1 CASNHWGETQYF TGTGCCAGCAACCACTGGGGAGAGACCCAGTACTTC
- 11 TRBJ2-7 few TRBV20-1 CSASQVHEQYF TGCAGTGCTAGCCAGGTCCACGAGCAGTACTTC
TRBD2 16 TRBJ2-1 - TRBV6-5 CASTRSGGAPYNEQFF TGTGCCAGCACGAGGAGCGGGGGGGCCCCCTACAATGAGCAGTTCTTC
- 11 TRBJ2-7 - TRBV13 CASSQQYEQYF TGTGCCAGCAGCCAACAATACGAGCAGTACTTC
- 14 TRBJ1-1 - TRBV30 CACYRGGLNTEAFF TGTGCCTGCTACCGTGGGGGGTTGAACACTGAAGCTTTCTTT
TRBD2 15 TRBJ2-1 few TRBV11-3 CASSLVAGGWNEQFF TGTGCCAGCAGCTTAGTAGCGGGAGGCTGGAATGAGCAGTTCTTC
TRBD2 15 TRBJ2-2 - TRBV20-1 CSAVTSGGYTGELFF TGCAGTGCTGTGACTAGCGGGGGGTACACCGGGGAGCTGTTTTTT
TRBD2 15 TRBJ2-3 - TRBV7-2 CASTSSGVSTDTQYF TGTGCCAGCACCTCTAGCGGGGTGAGCACAGATACGCAGTATTTT
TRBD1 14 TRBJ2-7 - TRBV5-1 CASSLSLDRAEQYF TGCGCCAGCAGCTTGTCTCTGGACAGGGCCGAGCAGTACTTC